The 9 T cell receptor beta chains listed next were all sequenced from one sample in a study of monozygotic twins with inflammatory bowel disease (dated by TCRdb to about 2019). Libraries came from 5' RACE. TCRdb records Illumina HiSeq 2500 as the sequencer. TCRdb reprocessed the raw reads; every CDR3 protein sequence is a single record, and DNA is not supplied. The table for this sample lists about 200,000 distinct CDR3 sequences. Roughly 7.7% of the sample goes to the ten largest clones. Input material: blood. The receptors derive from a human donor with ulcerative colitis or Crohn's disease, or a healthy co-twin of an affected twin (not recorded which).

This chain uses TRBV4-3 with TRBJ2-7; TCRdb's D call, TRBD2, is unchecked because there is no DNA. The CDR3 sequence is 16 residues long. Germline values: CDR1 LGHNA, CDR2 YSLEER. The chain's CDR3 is CASSQDAGLSSYEQYF.

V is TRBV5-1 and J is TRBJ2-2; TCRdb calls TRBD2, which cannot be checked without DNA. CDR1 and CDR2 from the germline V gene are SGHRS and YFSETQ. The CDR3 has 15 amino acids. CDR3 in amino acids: CASSLEGLGGGELFF.

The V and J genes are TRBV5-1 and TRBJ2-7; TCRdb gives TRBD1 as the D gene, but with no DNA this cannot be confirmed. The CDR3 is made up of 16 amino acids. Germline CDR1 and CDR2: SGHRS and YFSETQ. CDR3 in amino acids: CASSFAGQGYSYEQYF.

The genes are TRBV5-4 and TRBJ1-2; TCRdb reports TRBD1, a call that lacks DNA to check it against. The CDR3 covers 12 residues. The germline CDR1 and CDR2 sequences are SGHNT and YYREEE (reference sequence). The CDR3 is CASSITGYGYTF.

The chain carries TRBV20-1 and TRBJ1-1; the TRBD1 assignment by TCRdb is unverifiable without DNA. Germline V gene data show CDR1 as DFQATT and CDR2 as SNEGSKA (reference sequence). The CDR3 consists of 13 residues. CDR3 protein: CSAMGAGDTEAFF.

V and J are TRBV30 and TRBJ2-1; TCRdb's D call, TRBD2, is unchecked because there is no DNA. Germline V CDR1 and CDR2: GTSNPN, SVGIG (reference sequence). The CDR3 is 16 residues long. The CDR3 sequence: CAFTRGTSGGSSPGFF.

CDR3 amino acids: CSARSLAGEYNEQFF. V is TRBV20-1 and J is TRBJ2-1; TCRdb gives TRBD2 as the D gene, but with no DNA this cannot be confirmed. CDR3 length: 15 amino acids. Germline lookup yields CDR1 DFQATT and CDR2 SNEGSKA (reference sequence).

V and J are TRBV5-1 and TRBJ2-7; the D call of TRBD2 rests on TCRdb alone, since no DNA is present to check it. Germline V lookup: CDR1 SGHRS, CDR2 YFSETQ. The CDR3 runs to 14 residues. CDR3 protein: CASSLAREKYEQYF.

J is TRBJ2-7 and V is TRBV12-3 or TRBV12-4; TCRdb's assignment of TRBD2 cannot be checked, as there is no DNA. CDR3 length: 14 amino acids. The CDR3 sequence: CASRLGDGPYEQYF.